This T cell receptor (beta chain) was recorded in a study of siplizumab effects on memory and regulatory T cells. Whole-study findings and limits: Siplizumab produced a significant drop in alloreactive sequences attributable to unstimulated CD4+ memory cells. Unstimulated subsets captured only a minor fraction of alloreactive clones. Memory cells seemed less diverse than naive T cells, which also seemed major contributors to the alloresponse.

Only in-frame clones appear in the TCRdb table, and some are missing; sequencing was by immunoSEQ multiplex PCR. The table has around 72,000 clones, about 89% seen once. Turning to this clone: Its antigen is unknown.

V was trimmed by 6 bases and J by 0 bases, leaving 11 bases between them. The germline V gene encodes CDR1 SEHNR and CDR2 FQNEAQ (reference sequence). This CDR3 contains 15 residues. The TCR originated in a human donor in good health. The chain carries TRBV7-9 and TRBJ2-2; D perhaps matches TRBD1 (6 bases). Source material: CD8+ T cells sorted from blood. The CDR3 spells CASRRGQSNTGELFF. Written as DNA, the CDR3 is TGTGCCAGCAGACGAGGACAGTCGAACACCGGGGAGCTGTTTTTT. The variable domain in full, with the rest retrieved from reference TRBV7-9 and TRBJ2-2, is DTGVSQNPRHKITKRGQNVTFRCDPISEHNRLYWYRQTLGQGPEFLTYFQNEAQLEKSRLLSDRFSAERPKGSFSTLEIQRTEQGDSAMYLCASRRGQSNTGELFFGEGSRLTVL.